These T cell receptor beta chains were read from a single sample in a study of CD8 T cells in ankylosing spondylitis. TCRdb re-called the 5' RACE reads through MiXCR, storing one row per CDR3 protein. This sample carries 160,000 or so distinct CDR3 sequences, 9.5% to 10% of them seen once, and the ten largest clones take more than 12%. The material sequenced was blood, either unsorted or a sorted T cell fraction (not recorded which). The receptors come from a female donor with ankylosing spondylitis or in good health (not recorded which). Both conserved end residues are trimmed from each CDR3. Fields, in order: CDR3 protein, J gene, V gene, CDR3 length.

CDR3 protein: ASSSDRLAEETQY
J gene: TRBJ2-5
V gene: TRBV7-6
CDR3 length: 13

CDR3 protein: SSWEGVGTEAF
J gene: TRBJ1-1
V gene: TRBV29-1
CDR3 length: 11

CDR3 protein: ASSLGVNEQF
J gene: TRBJ2-1
V gene: TRBV5-6
CDR3 length: 10

CDR3 protein: ASSLRDRGSFEQY
J gene: TRBJ2-7
V gene: TRBV27
CDR3 length: 13

CDR3 protein: ASTVDSFYEQY
J gene: TRBJ2-7
V gene: TRBV12-3/TRBV12-4
CDR3 length: 11

CDR3 protein: ASSQGLAGVEETQY
J gene: TRBJ2-5
V gene: TRBV4-3
CDR3 length: 14

CDR3 protein: ASSLVGAVSPTFYEQY
J gene: TRBJ2-7
V gene: TRBV5-6
CDR3 length: 16

CDR3 protein: SARSGFGSGELF
J gene: TRBJ2-2
V gene: TRBV20-1
CDR3 length: 12

CDR3 protein: ASSLPPESNTGELF
J gene: TRBJ2-2
V gene: TRBV11-2
CDR3 length: 14

CDR3 protein: ASSQVGSYNTAAYGYT
J gene: TRBJ1-2
V gene: TRBV4-3
CDR3 length: 16

CDR3 protein: ASSQGNREGAEKLF
J gene: TRBJ1-4
V gene: TRBV4-3
CDR3 length: 14

CDR3 protein: ASSIREIWNEQF
J gene: TRBJ2-1
V gene: TRBV19
CDR3 length: 12

CDR3 protein: ASSPRQNSYEQY
J gene: TRBJ2-7
V gene: TRBV7-8
CDR3 length: 12

CDR3 protein: ASSLFEVGTSGDTQY
J gene: TRBJ2-3
V gene: TRBV12-3/TRBV12-4
CDR3 length: 15

CDR3 protein: ASSPSTASGANVLT
J gene: TRBJ2-6
V gene: TRBV3-1
CDR3 length: 14

CDR3 protein: ASSRDGLNTEAF
J gene: TRBJ1-1
V gene: TRBV9
CDR3 length: 12

CDR3 protein: ASSLGSAGELF
J gene: TRBJ2-2
V gene: TRBV5-6
CDR3 length: 11

CDR3 protein: ATSRVGRVTEAF
J gene: TRBJ1-1
V gene: TRBV15
CDR3 length: 12

CDR3 protein: ASSLVPGPDSNYGYT
J gene: TRBJ1-2
V gene: TRBV11-2
CDR3 length: 15

CDR3 protein: ASSQAKAGTAYEQY
J gene: TRBJ2-7
V gene: TRBV4-3
CDR3 length: 14

CDR3 protein: ASSLSGAYNEQF
J gene: TRBJ2-1
V gene: TRBV27
CDR3 length: 12

CDR3 protein: SARDLLQTSGMYNEQF
J gene: TRBJ2-1
V gene: TRBV20-1
CDR3 length: 16

CDR3 protein: ASSLFGENQPQGQH
J gene: TRBJ1-5
V gene: TRBV7-2
CDR3 length: 14

CDR3 protein: SASGQKVYEQY
J gene: TRBJ2-7
V gene: TRBV20-1
CDR3 length: 11

CDR3 protein: ASSDRGISYEQY
J gene: TRBJ2-7
V gene: TRBV27
CDR3 length: 12

CDR3 protein: ASSLGPNEKLF
J gene: TRBJ1-4
V gene: TRBV7-8
CDR3 length: 11

CDR3 protein: ASSLDGIEQF
J gene: TRBJ2-1
V gene: TRBV7-2
CDR3 length: 10

CDR3 protein: ASSLPLRGQGNEQY
J gene: TRBJ2-7
V gene: TRBV7-9
CDR3 length: 14

CDR3 protein: SARDEREGLETQY
J gene: TRBJ2-5
V gene: TRBV20-1
CDR3 length: 13

CDR3 protein: ASSQGTSGRLNTQY
J gene: TRBJ2-3
V gene: TRBV4-3
CDR3 length: 14

CDR3 protein: AISESGGRALGETQY
J gene: TRBJ2-5
V gene: TRBV10-3
CDR3 length: 15

CDR3 protein: ASSMYRSEQY
J gene: TRBJ2-7
V gene: TRBV12-3/TRBV12-4
CDR3 length: 10

CDR3 protein: ASSLDLGGFNGYT
J gene: TRBJ1-2
V gene: TRBV7-2
CDR3 length: 13

CDR3 protein: ATQKEQGKNEQF
J gene: TRBJ2-1
V gene: TRBV12-3/TRBV12-4
CDR3 length: 12

CDR3 protein: SVVTGGITEAF
J gene: TRBJ1-1
V gene: TRBV29-1
CDR3 length: 11

CDR3 protein: ASSSSAGGPRDEQF
J gene: TRBJ2-1
V gene: TRBV27
CDR3 length: 14

CDR3 protein: SVGRESSYEQY
J gene: TRBJ2-7
V gene: TRBV29-1
CDR3 length: 11

CDR3 protein: ASSHPAGLYGYT
J gene: TRBJ1-2
V gene: TRBV3-1
CDR3 length: 12

CDR3 protein: ASSPSLGLAVGEQY
J gene: TRBJ2-7
V gene: TRBV7-8
CDR3 length: 14

CDR3 protein: ASSLQGEAQY
J gene: TRBJ2-7
V gene: TRBV7-9
CDR3 length: 10

CDR3 protein: ASSPDRSPGNTIY
J gene: TRBJ1-3
V gene: TRBV4-3
CDR3 length: 13

CDR3 protein: ASSEFAGGPGNNEQF
J gene: TRBJ2-1
V gene: TRBV25-1
CDR3 length: 15

CDR3 protein: ASSLGRGYT
J gene: TRBJ1-2
V gene: TRBV12-3/TRBV12-4
CDR3 length: 9

CDR3 protein: ASSYGSVAYNEQF
J gene: TRBJ2-1
V gene: TRBV6-2/TRBV6-3
CDR3 length: 13

CDR3 protein: ASSWVAGGRSEQF
J gene: TRBJ2-1
V gene: TRBV12-3/TRBV12-4
CDR3 length: 13

CDR3 protein: SVEDLAALSGNTIY
J gene: TRBJ1-3
V gene: TRBV29-1
CDR3 length: 14

CDR3 protein: SVVTAPQAEAF
J gene: TRBJ1-1
V gene: TRBV29-1
CDR3 length: 11

CDR3 protein: ASPGLAGSDEQY
J gene: TRBJ2-7
V gene: TRBV2
CDR3 length: 12

CDR3 protein: ATGTSNTGELF
J gene: TRBJ2-2
V gene: TRBV7-9
CDR3 length: 11

CDR3 protein: ASSLTPTSLTDTQY
J gene: TRBJ2-3
V gene: TRBV7-3
CDR3 length: 14

CDR3 protein: ASGLGSYSNQPQH
J gene: TRBJ1-5
V gene: TRBV12-5
CDR3 length: 13

CDR3 protein: ASSSPLAGPSTDTQY
J gene: TRBJ2-3
V gene: TRBV28
CDR3 length: 15

CDR3 protein: ASSYSRSGGGTEAF
J gene: TRBJ1-1
V gene: TRBV6-5
CDR3 length: 14

CDR3 protein: ASIGGRIYEQF
J gene: TRBJ2-1
V gene: TRBV19
CDR3 length: 11

CDR3 protein: ASSSRDRLNTEAF
J gene: TRBJ1-1
V gene: TRBV7-9
CDR3 length: 13

CDR3 protein: ASSQRRLGTDGNQSSYEQY
J gene: TRBJ2-7
V gene: TRBV3-1
CDR3 length: 19

CDR3 protein: ASSPWGGEETQY
J gene: TRBJ2-5
V gene: TRBV5-1
CDR3 length: 12

CDR3 protein: SVVTDTQY
J gene: TRBJ2-3
V gene: TRBV29-1
CDR3 length: 8

CDR3 protein: ASSHEALESGNQPQH
J gene: TRBJ1-5
V gene: TRBV3-1
CDR3 length: 15